The source of this T cell receptor (beta chain) is a study of T cells in localized non-small cell lung cancer. Generated by immunoSEQ multiplex PCR, the TCRdb table keeps only in-frame clones and is missing some. Found here are about 28,000 clones, approximately 90% of them singletons; the top ten hold roughly 27%. Sequences were derived from peripheral blood, sampled before any cancer treatment. This sequence originates from a female donor of 60 years or more with stage I lung adenocarcinoma.

The CDR3 region is CASSHGQGESGANVLTF. The CDR3 region has the DNA TGTGCCAGCAGCCACGGACAGGGAGAATCTGGGGCCAACGTCCTGACTTTC. The chain employs TRBV7-9 and TRBJ2-6; TRBD1 matches at 8 bases. After removal of 5 bases from V and 1 base from J, the junction contained 7 bases not matched to a gene. Germline-derived CDR1 and CDR2 are SEHNR and FQNEAQ (reference sequence). The CDR3 runs to 17 residues.